This is a list of T cell receptor beta chains from one sample in a study of response to subunit inactivated influenza vaccine. TCRdb passed the RT-PCR reads through MiXCR, listing each CDR3 protein once. The table has some 540,000 distinct CDR3 sequences, under 30% seen once. The data were also submitted as part of a second study, on T cells expressing NK-cell markers.

The sequences come from CD4+ T cells sorted from PBMCs, collected 12 days after vaccination. These receptor sequences come from a man aged 45-60 years who received an inactivated influenza vaccine. CDR3s leave out the opening cysteine and the closing phenylalanine or tryptophan.

TRBV4-3 ASSQGRPESGRTDNEQF
TRBV28 ASRGAVTYEQY
TRBV6-5 ASSYGRISNQPQH
TRBV18 ASSPRSSQETQY
TRBV7-2 ASSLAGPASGGETQY
TRBV6-2/TRBV6-3 ASSRGLEAF
TRBV29-1 SVEPRWQQRYNEQF
TRBV12-3/TRBV12-4 ASSSPTSGGTSYNEQF
TRBV20-1 SARDRGRLGELF
TRBV4-3 ASSQESLAGGVDEQY
TRBV29-1 SVEEGIGTEAF
TRBV27 ASSLSGQRAGLRSYEQY
TRBV7-2 ASSPRTGNIQY
TRBV5-5 ASSFDGANTGELF
TRBV20-1 SGRGRGPYEQY
TRBV5-6 ASSSTDWYNEQF
TRBV6-2/TRBV6-3 ASSYSTASGSTGANVLT
TRBV6-5 ASSYERESTDTQY
TRBV2 ASSEYNSLAKNIQY
TRBV20-1 SARRRGETQY
TRBV10-3 ATGYQNTEAF
TRBV5-1 ASSLWSEQETQY
TRBV5-6 ASSSRGRGEQY
TRBV15 ATSRQGQPQETQY
TRBV7-2 ASRTAGGPIEQY